The TCR beta chain under discussion was sequenced for a study of control samples from healthy donors and cancer patients. The CDR3 consists of 13 residues. Deletions cut 3 bases from V and 7 bases from J, with 15 bases between. Germline assignment: CDR1 GTSNPN and CDR2 SVGIG (reference sequence). Sequencing used immunoSEQ multiplex PCR; TCRdb keeps in-frame clones, though not all of them. The repertoire consists of about 120,000 clones, with around 89% occurring once and the leading ten covering around 40%. Source material: blood. The gene calls are TRBV30 and TRBJ1-1; D remains ambiguous. This receptor was taken from a man aged 50 to 59 in good health. This chain's CDR3 is CAWSSRQEGEAFF. The CDR3 bases are TGTGCCTGGAGCTCAAGACAAGAGGGTGAAGCTTTCTTT.